This note documents a single T cell receptor (beta chain) sequence. This receptor's antigen is unknown. Base qualities are not at hand, and no much larger clone is one base apart. The data were taken from a study of Ad26.COV2.S vaccination and SARS-CoV-2 variants (dated by TCRdb to 2020 to 2022). Context from the whole study: Vaccine-arm donors were drawn from COV1001, a multicentre, randomized, double-blind, placebo-controlled phase I-IIa trial of Ad26.COV2.S in healthy adults. Ad26.COV2.S was administered intramuscularly at a dose of 5x10^10 or 1x10^11 viral particles, either as one shot or as two shots given 56 days apart. Trial participants were randomized into five groups of five, in which low-dose or high-dose Ad26.COV2.S was given once or twice, or placebo was given on both occasions. Blinding of investigators to trial group allocation was maintained during experiments and outcome assessment. A total of around 32 samples were included in the TCR-sequenced set, comprising some 20 Ad26.COV2.S vaccine recipients, 5 placebo recipients and 8 SARS-CoV-2 convalescent individuals. The specificity and breadth of SARS-CoV-2-reactive T cell receptors after Ad26.COV2.S vaccination were assessed by TCRbeta repertoire sequencing. Results the study describes overall, beyond this receptor: The study was not powered to compare responses between vaccine doses or regimens. According to the authors, total T cell responses may have been underestimated by the TCR breadth and depth analyses. After vaccination, substantial breadth of spike-specific CD8+ and CD4+ T cell responses was reported. Comparable non-spike TCR breadth was observed between vaccine and placebo recipients, consistent with only spike being contained in the vaccine. Spike-specific TCR breadth was higher in Ad26.COV2.S recipients than in placebo recipients (P = 0.0014).

The meaning of the sample's treatment or condition label: 15 to 20 received Ad26.COV2.S at low or high dose, single or two shots; roughly five received placebo; per-sample allocation not given. For vaccine and placebo recipients, the sequenced repertoires came from samples collected on day 63 after the first injection. Between 29 July and 7 August 2020, Cohort 1b enrolled approximately 26 adults aged 18-55 years at one site in Boston, USA. Ad26.COV2.S consisted of a replication-incompetent adenovirus type 26 vector by which a prefusion-stabilized SARS-CoV-2 spike protein from the original Wuhan strain was expressed. Via the germline V gene, CDR1 is SGDLS and CDR2 YYNGEE. The CDR3 contains 16 residues, cysteine and phenylalanine counted. The CDR3 DNA has 48 bases and is translated from base 1. The trim is 3 bases for V and 3 bases for J, with a gap of 18 bases between the germline ends. The immunoSEQ Assay was the method used to sequence TCRbeta CDR3 regions. After extraction, genomic DNA underwent amplification by bias-controlled multiplex PCR, followed by high-throughput sequencing. Per the source publication's procedure: Collapsing and filtering of sequences were performed to quantify the absolute abundance of each unique TCRbeta CDR3 region. T cell fraction was estimated by normalizing TCRbeta template counts to usable DNA, with usable DNA measured through amplification of reference genes found in all nucleated cells. Repertoire TCRs were annotated as SARS-CoV-2-specific by exact matching of V gene, CDR3 amino acid sequence and J gene to a known reactive TCR set. The reference SARS-CoV-2 TCR set was obtained from MIRA and was filtered for enrichment in COVID-19-positive ImmuneCODE repertoires, whereby public or cross-reactive TCRs were removed. Drawing on the MIRA antigens, annotated TCRs were analysed further at the level of specific ORF or position within ORF. Breadth was defined as the number of annotated unique rearrangements divided by the total number of unique productive rearrangements, and depth was defined as the summed frequency of the annotated unique rearrangements. Group comparisons of TCR breadth used two-sided Wilcoxon rank-sum tests. TCRdb holds this immuneACCESS table with in-frame rearrangements only. Some clones are missing; in checked studies, unresolved V genes explain under half, and the rest has no known cause. That table supplies the V and J calls and clone size; D and trimming were determined from the DNA. This sample has under 500,000 clones in its table, and around 93% of those were observed once. The ten most abundant clones make up about 1.7% of the sample.

Here the sequenced sample was peripheral blood, taken in a trial of Ad26.COV2.S vaccine versus placebo. The sequence is built from TRBV9 and TRBJ1-1; TRBD1 might be the D gene, on 5 matching bases. This TCR derives from a person between 18 and 65 years old who received the Ad26.COV2.S COVID-19 vaccine or a placebo. The CDR3 protein sequence reads: CASSAGGDIGDTEAFF. The DNA sequence is given as TGTGCCAGCAGCGCTGGGGGGGATATCGGGGACACTGAAGCTTTCTTT.